The clone carrying this T cell receptor beta chain has at least ten counts. TCRdb recomputed calls from the 5' RACE reads with MiXCR, one row per CDR3 protein. The table includes about 430,000 distinct CDR3 sequences, about 18% detected once. The sample belongs to a study of identical twins. No donor was unhealthy or non-Caucasian. Germline V lookup: CDR1 SGDLS, CDR2 YYNGEE. Trimming stripped 4 bases from V and 3 bases from J, with 10 bases between. The CDR3 totals 14 residues. The chain is built from TRBV9 and TRBJ2-2; a weak D match, TRBD1 (6 bases). The TCR comes from a man aged 50 to 59 in good health. Material: naive T cells sorted from blood. This chain's CDR3 is CASSFGQYTGELFF. CDR3 bases: TGTGCCAGCAGCTTCGGACAGTACACCGGGGAGCTGTTTTTT.